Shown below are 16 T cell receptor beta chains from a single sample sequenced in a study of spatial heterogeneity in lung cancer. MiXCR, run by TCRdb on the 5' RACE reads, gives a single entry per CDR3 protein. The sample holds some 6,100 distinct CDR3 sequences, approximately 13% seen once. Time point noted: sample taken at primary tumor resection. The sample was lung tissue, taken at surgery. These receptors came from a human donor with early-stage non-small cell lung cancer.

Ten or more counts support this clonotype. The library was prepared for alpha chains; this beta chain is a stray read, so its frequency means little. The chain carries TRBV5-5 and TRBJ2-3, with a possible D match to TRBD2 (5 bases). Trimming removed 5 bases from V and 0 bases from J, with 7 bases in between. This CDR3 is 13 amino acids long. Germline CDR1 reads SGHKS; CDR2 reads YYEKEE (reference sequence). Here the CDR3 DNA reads TGTGCCAGCAGTGAGGGCAGCACAGATACGCAGTATTTT. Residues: CASSEGSTDTQYF.

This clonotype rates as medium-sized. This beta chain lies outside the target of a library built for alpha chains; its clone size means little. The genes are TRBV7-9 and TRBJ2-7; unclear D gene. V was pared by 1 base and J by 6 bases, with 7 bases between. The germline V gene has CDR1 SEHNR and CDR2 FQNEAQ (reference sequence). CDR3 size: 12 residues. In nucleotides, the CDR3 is TGTGCCAGCAGCTTAGAGGGTTCCGAGCAGTACTTC. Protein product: CASSLEGSEQYF.

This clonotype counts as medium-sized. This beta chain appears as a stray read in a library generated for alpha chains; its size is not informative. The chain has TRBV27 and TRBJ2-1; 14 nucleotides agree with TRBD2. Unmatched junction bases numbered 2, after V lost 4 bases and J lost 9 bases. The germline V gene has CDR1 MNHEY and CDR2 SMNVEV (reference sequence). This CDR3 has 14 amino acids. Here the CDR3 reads CASSSGLAGVEQFF. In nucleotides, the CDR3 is TGTGCCAGCAGTTCGGGACTAGCGGGAGTTGAGCAGTTCTTC.

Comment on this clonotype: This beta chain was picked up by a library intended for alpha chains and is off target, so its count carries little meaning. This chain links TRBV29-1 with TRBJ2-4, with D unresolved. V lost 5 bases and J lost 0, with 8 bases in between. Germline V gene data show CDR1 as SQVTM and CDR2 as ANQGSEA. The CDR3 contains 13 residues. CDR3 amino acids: CSVSTLAKNIQYF. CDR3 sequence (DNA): TGCAGCGTTAGTACTCTAGCCAAAAACATTCAGTACTTC.

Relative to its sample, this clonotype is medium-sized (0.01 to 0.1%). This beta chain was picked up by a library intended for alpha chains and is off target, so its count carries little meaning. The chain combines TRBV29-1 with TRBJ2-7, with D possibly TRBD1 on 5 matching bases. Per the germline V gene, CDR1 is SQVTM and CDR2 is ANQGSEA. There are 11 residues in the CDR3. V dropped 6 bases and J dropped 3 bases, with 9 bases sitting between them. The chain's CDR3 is CSVSRGYEQYF. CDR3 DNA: TGCAGCGTATCAAGGGGCTACGAGCAGTACTTC.

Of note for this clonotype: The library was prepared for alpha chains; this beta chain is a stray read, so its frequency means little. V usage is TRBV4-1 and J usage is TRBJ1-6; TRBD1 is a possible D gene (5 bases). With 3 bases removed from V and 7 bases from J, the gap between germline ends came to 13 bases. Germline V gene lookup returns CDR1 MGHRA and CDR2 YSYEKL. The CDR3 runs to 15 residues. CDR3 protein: CASSQPDILNSPLHF. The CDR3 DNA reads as TGCGCCAGCAGCCAGCCGGACATCCTCAATTCACCCCTCCACTTT.

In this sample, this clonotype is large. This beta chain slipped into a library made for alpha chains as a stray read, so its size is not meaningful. The chain's CDR3 is CASSQDTSGPYNEQFF. The CDR3 coding sequence is TGTGCCAGCAGCCAAGACACTAGCGGGCCTTACAATGAGCAGTTCTTC. The chain carries TRBV4-2 and TRBJ2-1; the match to TRBD2 covers 9 bases. CDR3 length: 16 residues. V shed 0 bases and J 4 bases; nucleotides not matched to a gene: 4. CDR1 and CDR2 (germline): LGHNA, YNFKEQ.

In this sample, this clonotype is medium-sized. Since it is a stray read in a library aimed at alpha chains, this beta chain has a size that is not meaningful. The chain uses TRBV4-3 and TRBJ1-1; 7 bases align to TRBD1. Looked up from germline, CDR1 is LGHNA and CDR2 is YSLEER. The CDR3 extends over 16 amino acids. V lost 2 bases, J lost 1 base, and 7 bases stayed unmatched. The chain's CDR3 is CASSQNNHRGNTEAFF. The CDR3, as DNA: TGCGCCAGCAGCCAAAACAATCACAGGGGGAACACTGAAGCTTTCTTT.

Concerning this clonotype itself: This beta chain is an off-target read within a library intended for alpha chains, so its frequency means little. The CDR3 region is CASSEDRANYGYTF. The CDR3 nucleotides read TGTGCCAGCAGTGAGGACAGAGCTAACTATGGCTACACCTTC. This chain connects TRBV2 to TRBJ1-2; a weak D match, TRBD1 (6 bases). Trimming removed 3 bases at V and 0 bases at J, with 8 bases between. The CDR3 covers 14 residues. Germline V gene data show CDR1 as SNHLY and CDR2 as FYNNEI.

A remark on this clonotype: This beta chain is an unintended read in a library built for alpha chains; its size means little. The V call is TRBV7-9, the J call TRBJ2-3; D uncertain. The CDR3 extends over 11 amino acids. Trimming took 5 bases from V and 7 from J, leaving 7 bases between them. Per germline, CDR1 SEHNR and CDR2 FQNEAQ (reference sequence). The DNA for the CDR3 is TGTGCCAGCAGCCCCGGTCATACGCAGTATTTT. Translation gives CASSPGHTQYF. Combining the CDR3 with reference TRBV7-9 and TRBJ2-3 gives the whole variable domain DTGVSQNPRHKITKRGQNVTFRCDPISEHNRLYWYRQTLGQGPEFLTYFQNEAQLEKSRLLSDRFSAERPKGSFSTLEIQRTEQGDSAMYLCASSPGHTQYFGPGTRLTVL.

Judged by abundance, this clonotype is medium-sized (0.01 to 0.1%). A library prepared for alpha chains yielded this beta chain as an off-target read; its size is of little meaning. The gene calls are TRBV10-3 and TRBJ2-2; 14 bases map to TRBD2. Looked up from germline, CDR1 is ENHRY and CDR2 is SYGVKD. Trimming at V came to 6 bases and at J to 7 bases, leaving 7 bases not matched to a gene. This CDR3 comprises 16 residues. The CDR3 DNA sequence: TGTGCCATCAGGAGGGGACTAGCGGGAGAATACGGGGAGCTGTTTTTT. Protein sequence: CAIRRGLAGEYGELFF.

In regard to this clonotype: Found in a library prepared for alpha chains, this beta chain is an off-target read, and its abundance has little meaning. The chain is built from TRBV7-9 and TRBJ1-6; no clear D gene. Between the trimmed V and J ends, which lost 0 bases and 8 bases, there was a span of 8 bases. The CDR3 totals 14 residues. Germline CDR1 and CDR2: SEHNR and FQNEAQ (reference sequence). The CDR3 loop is CASSLALSYSPLHF. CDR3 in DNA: TGTGCCAGCAGCTTAGCCCTGAGTTATTCACCCCTCCACTTT.

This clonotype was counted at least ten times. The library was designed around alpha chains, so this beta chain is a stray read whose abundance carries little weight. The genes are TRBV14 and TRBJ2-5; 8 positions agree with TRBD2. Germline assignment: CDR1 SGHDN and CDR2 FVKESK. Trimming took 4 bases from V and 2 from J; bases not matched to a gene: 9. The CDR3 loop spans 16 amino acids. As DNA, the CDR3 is TGTGCCAGCAGCCTGCCCGGGACTAGAGGACAAGAGACCCAGTACTTC. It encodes CASSLPGTRGQETQYF. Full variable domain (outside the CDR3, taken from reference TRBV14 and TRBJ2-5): EAGVTQFPSHSVIEKGQTVTLRCDPISGHDNLYWYRRVMGKEIKFLLHFVKESKQDESGMPNNRFLAERTGGTYSTLKVQPAELEDSGVYFCASSLPGTRGQETQYFGPGTRLLVL.

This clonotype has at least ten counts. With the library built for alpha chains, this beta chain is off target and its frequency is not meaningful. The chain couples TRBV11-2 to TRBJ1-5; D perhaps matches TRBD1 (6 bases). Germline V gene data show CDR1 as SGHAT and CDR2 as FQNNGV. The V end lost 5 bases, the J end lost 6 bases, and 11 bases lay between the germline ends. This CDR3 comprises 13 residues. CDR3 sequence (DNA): TGTGCCAGCAGCCAGGGGCCCGCTCAGCCCCAGCATTTT. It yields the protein CASSQGPAQPQHF. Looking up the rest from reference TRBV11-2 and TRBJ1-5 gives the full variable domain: EAGVAQSPRYKIIEKRQSVAFWCNPISGHATLYWYQQILGQGPKLLIQFQNNGVVDDSQLPKDRFSAERLKGVDSTLKIQPAKLEDSAVYLCASSQGPAQPQHFGDGTRLSIL.

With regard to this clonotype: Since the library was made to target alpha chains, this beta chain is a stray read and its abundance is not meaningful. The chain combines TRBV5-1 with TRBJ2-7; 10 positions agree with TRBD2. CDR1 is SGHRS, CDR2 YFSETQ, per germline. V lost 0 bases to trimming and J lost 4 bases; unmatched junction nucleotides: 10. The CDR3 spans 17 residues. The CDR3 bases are TGCGCCAGCAGCTTGGTCTCTAGCGGGAGCGTTAGGTACGAGCAGTACTTC. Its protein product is CASSLVSSGSVRYEQYF.

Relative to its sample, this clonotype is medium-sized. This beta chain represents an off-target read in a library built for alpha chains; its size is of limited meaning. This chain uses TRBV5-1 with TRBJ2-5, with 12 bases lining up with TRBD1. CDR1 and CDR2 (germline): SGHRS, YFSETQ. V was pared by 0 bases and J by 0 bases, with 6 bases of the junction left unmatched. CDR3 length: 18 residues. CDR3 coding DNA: TGCGCCAGCAGCTTGGCCCCCGGGACAGGGGGCTACCAAGAGACCCAGTACTTC. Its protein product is CASSLAPGTGGYQETQYF.